Listed below are T cell receptor beta chains from one sample, sequenced in a study of blood T cell repertoires in COVID-19. Only in-frame clones appear in the TCRdb table, and some are missing; sequencing was by immunoSEQ multiplex PCR. The data show about 210,000 clones, approximately 78% seen once. The sequenced material came from peripheral blood. The receptor set was obtained from a woman between 70 and 85 years old with COVID-19, enrolled during active disease. CDR3s leave out the opening cysteine and the closing phenylalanine or tryptophan.

>TRBV6-2/TRBV6-3|TRBJ1-4
ASSYGNRGVSEKLF
>TRBV5-1|TRBJ1-1
ASSLDRVGTEAF
>TRBV19|TRBJ1-1
ASSPWTGTPNTEAF
>TRBV28|TRBJ2-7
ASSQNPSYEQY
>TRBV7-9|TRBJ2-7
ASSLRGRLYEQY
>TRBV19|TRBJ1-1
ASTVYDGNTEAF
>TRBV7-2|TRBJ2-1
ASSLASGPGQGTRQF
>TRBV19|TRBJ2-3
ASSGRGSTDTQY
>TRBV11-2|TRBJ2-1
ASSQMAGTSSYNEQF
>TRBV19|TRBJ2-5
ASSMFASETQY
>TRBV28|TRBJ1-1
ASRWGGVIAEAF
>TRBV7-6|TRBJ2-7
ASSQTGGEEY
>TRBV6-5|TRBJ2-2
ASNTLSSGELF
>TRBV5-1|TRBJ2-7
ASSLAAVPYEQY
>TRBV28|TRBJ1-5
ASRRQGHLQPQH
>TRBV15|TRBJ2-1
ATSRDPAGGGTEQF
>TRBV9|TRBJ2-2
ASSETSIRNTGELF
>TRBV10-3|TRBJ2-7
AISGSSGSIEQY
>TRBV30|TRBJ1-4
AWSGGREHEKLF
>TRBV6-5|TRBJ2-7
ASSYLTGWDEQY